These 2 T cell receptor beta chains originate from one sample sequenced in a study of a mutant IDH1 vaccine in newly diagnosed glioma. Their cognate antigens are unknown. The table came from immunoSEQ multiplex PCR; TCRdb's copy has only in-frame clones and leaves some out. The repertoire has around 40,000 clones, around four fifths of them found once; the top ten carry 4% to 6.5%. The time point denotes: week 23, last vaccination. Topical imiquimod was applied with each vaccine dose, which held 300 ug of mutant IDH1 20-mer peptide. The sample here was PBMCs, taken from a glioma patient whose treatment included an IDH1 peptide vaccine. The receptors stem from a man in his forties or fifties with glioma.

V usage is TRBV19 and J usage is TRBJ1-1; D ambiguous. Germline lookup yields CDR1 LNHDA and CDR2 SQIVND (reference sequence). This CDR3 contains 13 residues. Trimming pared 6 bases from V and 6 bases from J, leaving 14 bases between. The CDR3 nucleotides read TGTGCCAGTAGGACATCCCGATCTTCTGAAGCTTTCTTT. Translated, it gives CASRTSRSSEAFF. Based on the CDR3 plus reference TRBV19 and TRBJ1-1, the full variable domain is DGGITQSPKYLFRKEGQNVTLSCEQNLNHDAMYWYRQDPGQGLRLIYYSQIVNDFQKGDIAEGYSVSREKKESFPLTVTSAQKNPTAFYLCASRTSRSSEAFFGQGTRLTVV.

This clone was recorded a few times. J is TRBJ1-1 and V is TRBV14; D remains unclear. V was cut by 5 bases and J by 3 bases, with 10 bases left in between. The CDR3 contains 13 residues. CDR1 and CDR2 (germline): SGHDN, FVKESK. CDR3 amino acids: CASSWMRDTEAFF. The CDR3 DNA sequence: TGTGCCAGCAGCTGGATGAGGGACACTGAAGCTTTCTTT.